This is a list of T cell receptor beta chains from one sample in a study of T cell responses to AZD1222 COVID-19 vaccine. Only in-frame clones appear in the TCRdb table, and some are missing; sequencing was by immunoSEQ multiplex PCR. The table records more than 85,000 clones, roughly 92% of them present only once. The sample here was peripheral blood, taken 28 days after the second AZD1222 dose. The source of these receptors is an adult who received the AZD1222 COVID-19 vaccine. CDR3s include the opening cysteine and the closing phenylalanine or tryptophan. D genes are given only for firm matches. A clone size is listed for some rows: how often the clone was seen (once, few, many), or a class if it is expanded.

len,v_gene,j_gene,d_gene,abundance,CDR3aa,CDR3nt
15,TRBV18,TRBJ2-3,TRBD2,NA,CASSIAGGSTDTQYF,TGTGCCAGCTCAATAGCGGGGGGTTCCACAGATACGCAGTATTTT
14,TRBV28,TRBJ1-2,TRBD1,NA,CASRLGQGVYGYTF,TGTGCCAGCAGGCTTGGACAGGGGGTCTATGGCTACACCTTC
14,TRBV27,TRBJ1-1,NA,NA,CASSLSWGSTEAFF,TGTGCCAGCAGTTTATCTTGGGGGAGCACTGAAGCTTTCTTT
13,TRBV7-2,TRBJ1-2,TRBD1,once,CASSSGQNYGYTF,TGTGCCAGCAGCTCGGGACAGAACTATGGCTACACCTTC
17,TRBV4-3,TRBJ1-2,NA,NA,CASSRRDPGQGNYGYTF,TGCGCCAGCAGCCGCCGAGACCCAGGACAAGGCAACTATGGCTACACCTTC
13,TRBV6-5,TRBJ2-7,TRBD1,NA,CASRWDSTYEQYF,TGTGCCAGCAGGTGGGACAGCACCTACGAGCAGTACTTC
13,TRBV9,TRBJ2-3,NA,once,CASSVADGDTQYF,TGTGCCAGCAGCGTAGCTGACGGAGATACGCAGTATTTT
13,TRBV10-3,TRBJ1-5,NA,few,CATTEGRGQPQHF,TGTGCCACAACGGAGGGAAGAGGGCAGCCCCAGCATTTT
12,TRBV30,TRBJ2-7,TRBD1,NA,CAWGQGLYEQYF,TGTGCCTGGGGACAGGGGCTCTACGAGCAGTACTTC
14,TRBV10-3,TRBJ1-2,NA,once,CAISDLGGNYGYTF,TGTGCCATCAGTGACCTGGGGGGAAACTATGGCTACACCTTC
14,TRBV28,TRBJ1-1,NA,NA,CASSVIRQDSEAFF,TGTGCCAGCAGTGTCATTCGACAGGACAGTGAAGCTTTCTTT
15,TRBV6-5,TRBJ1-4,NA,NA,CASTPSGGGSEKLFF,TGTGCCAGCACCCCCTCCGGGGGGGGGAGTGAAAAACTGTTTTTT
12,TRBV7-9,TRBJ1-5,NA,NA,CASSSDNQPQHF,TGTGCCAGCAGCTCGGACAATCAGCCCCAGCATTTT
14,TRBV3-1/TRBV3-2,TRBJ1-6,NA,NA,CASSQVGYNSPLHF,TGTGCCAGCAGCCAAGTCGGGTATAATTCACCCCTCCACTTT
9,TRBV28,TRBJ2-7,NA,NA,CASSSEQYF,TGTGCCAGCAGTTCCGAGCAGTACTTC
20,TRBV3-1/TRBV3-2,TRBJ1-5,TRBD1,NA,CASSQGEWGTGLYSNQPQHF,TGTGCCAGCAGCCAAGGGGAATGGGGGACAGGGCTTTATAGCAATCAGCCCCAGCATTTT
14,TRBV5-5,TRBJ1-5,NA,NA,CASSLGGGLKPQHF,TGTGCCAGCAGCTTGGGAGGGGGGCTGAAGCCCCAGCATTTT
14,TRBV9,TRBJ2-7,NA,NA,CASSVLGESYEQYF,TGTGCCAGCAGCGTACTCGGGGAATCCTACGAGCAGTACTTC
13,TRBV19,TRBJ2-7,NA,NA,CASSLITGWEQYF,TGTGCCAGTAGCCTGATAACAGGGTGGGAGCAGTACTTC